A single sample gave rise to the 25 T cell receptor beta chains below, sequenced in a study of blood T cell repertoires in COVID-19. Some clones are missing from TCRdb's copy, which holds only in-frame ones; the method was immunoSEQ multiplex PCR. The sample yields almost 100,000 clones, around nine tenths seen once. The sample taken for sequencing was peripheral blood. Receptors originate from a man aged 50 to 60 with acute or convalescent COVID-19.

The CDR3 DNA follows: TGTGCCAGCAGCAACAGGGGGCTTAGCTATGGCTACACCTTC. Protein product: CASSNRGLSYGYTF. The V and J genes are TRBV27 and TRBJ1-2; 9 bases map to TRBD1. Per the germline V gene, CDR1 is MNHEY and CDR2 is SMNVEV (reference sequence). This CDR3 region has 14 residues. V was pared by 6 bases and J by 4 bases, with 6 bases of the junction left unmatched.

V is TRBV5-1 and J is TRBJ1-6; tentative D call: TRBD1 (5 bases). The germline V gene has CDR1 SGHRS and CDR2 YFSETQ. The CDR3 is 14 residues long. Between the trimmed V and J ends, which lost 2 bases and 5 bases, there was a span of 8 bases. CDR3 DNA: TGCGCCAGCAGCTTTGGGGCACATAATTCACCCCTCCACTTT. This translates into CASSFGAHNSPLHF.

This chain joins TRBV7-9 and TRBJ1-6, with unresolved D. Looked up from germline, CDR1 is SEHNR and CDR2 is FQNEAQ (reference sequence). The CDR3 is 14 residues long. V was cut by 1 base and J by 9 bases, with 10 bases left in between. The CDR3 loop is CASSLDGDVSPLHF. The DNA of the CDR3 is TGTGCCAGCAGCTTAGACGGAGACGTTTCACCCCTCCACTTT.

The chain couples TRBV27 to TRBJ2-1; 10 nucleotides match TRBD2. This CDR3 region has 18 residues. CDR1 is MNHEY and CDR2 is SMNVEV in the germline V gene (reference sequence). With V trimmed by 0 bases and J by 4 bases, 9 bases remained unmatched. CDR3 DNA: TGTGCCAGCAGTTTATCCCTCCTGAGCGGGAGGGCTTACAATGAGCAGTTCTTC. Protein: CASSLSLLSGRAYNEQFF.

V usage is TRBV18 and J usage is TRBJ2-1; D not certain. The CDR3 consists of 15 residues. From germline, CDR1 is KGHSH and CDR2 LQKENI. The ends were cut back, 0 bases at V and 8 bases at J, with 14 bases in the middle. CDR3 in amino acids: CASSPPQVPLYEQFF. CDR3 nucleotide sequence: TGTGCCAGCTCACCACCCCAGGTCCCCCTTTATGAGCAGTTCTTC.

The V call is TRBV7-8, the J call TRBJ1-2, with a weak D call TRBD1 (5 bases). There are 14 residues in the CDR3. Trimming cost V 5 bases and J 3 bases, with 13 bases left between them. Per germline, CDR1 SGHVS and CDR2 FQNEAQ. For the CDR3, the DNA is TGTGCCAGCAGCGCCGTCGGGGGAGACTATGGCTACACCTTC. The encoded protein is CASSAVGGDYGYTF.

In DNA form, the CDR3 reads TGTGCCAGCAGCTTAGCGTCCGCGAGGGAGCAGTACTTC. Amino acid sequence: CASSLASAREQYF. The V gene is TRBV11-3, the J gene TRBJ2-7; D is unresolved. Per germline, CDR1 SGHNT and CDR2 YENEEA. The CDR3 sequence is 13 residues long. Deletions cut 1 base from V and 7 bases from J, with 11 bases between.

The chain carries TRBV27 and TRBJ2-5; 14 nucleotides agree with TRBD2. The CDR3 loop spans 16 amino acids. The V segment lost 6 bases and the J segment 5 bases; nucleotides outside the gene matches: 8. Germline CDR1 is MNHEY and CDR2 is SMNVEV (reference sequence). CDR3 sequence: CASSKGLAGGRETQYF. CDR3 bases: TGTGCCAGCAGCAAAGGACTAGCGGGGGGCCGGGAGACCCAGTACTTC.

The V and J genes are TRBV27 and TRBJ1-3, with TRBD1 identical over 8 bases. The germline gives CDR1 MNHEY, CDR2 SMNVEV (reference sequence). With 2 bases clipped from V and 4 bases from J, the junction kept 7 bases outside the gene matches. The CDR3 contains 16 residues. In DNA, the CDR3 is TGTGCCAGCAGTTTAGACCGGACAGGGTCGGGAAACACCATATATTTT. It is translated as CASSLDRTGSGNTIYF.

The sample holds a few counts of this clone. The rearrangement links TRBV7-3 to TRBJ2-2; 15 bases line up with TRBD2. CDR1 and CDR2 (germline): SGHTA, FQGTGA. The CDR3 has 17 residues. The J segment lost 5 bases and the V segment lost 5 bases, leaving 6 bases of the junction unmatched. CDR3 coding DNA: TGTGCCAGCAGCCCGCGGACTAGCGGGAGGGGTACCGGGGAGCTGTTTTTT. This translates into CASSPRTSGRGTGELFF.

The V and J genes are TRBV6-6 and TRBJ2-1, with TRBD1 matching over 7 bases. J lost 3 bases, V lost 0 bases, and 5 bases had no gene match. CDR1 is MNHNY, CDR2 SVGAGI, per germline (reference sequence). The CDR3 covers 16 residues. The CDR3 bases are TGTGCCAGCAGTTACTCGAGAGGGGGCGACTACAATGAGCAGTTCTTC. Translated: CASSYSRGGDYNEQFF.

The V gene is TRBV29-1, the J gene TRBJ1-1; D not resolved. V was trimmed by 3 bases and J by 3 bases, leaving 5 bases between them. CDR3 length equals 11 residues. Germline V gene sequence: CDR1 SQVTM, CDR2 ANQGSEA. The CDR3 nucleotides are TGCAGCGTTGACGGGGACACTGAAGCTTTCTTT. Translating it yields CSVDGDTEAFF.

This sequence joins TRBV18 and TRBJ2-1, with D unresolved. Germline loops: CDR1 KGHSH, CDR2 LQKENI. The CDR3 is 11 residues long. Trimming cost V 1 base and J 10 bases, with 5 bases left between them. The CDR3 nucleotides are TGTGCCAGCTCACCACTGTCGGAGCAGTTCTTC. This gives the protein CASSPLSEQFF. Together with reference TRBV18 and TRBJ2-1, the CDR3 gives the full variable domain: NAGVMQNPRHLVRRRGQEARLRCSPMKGHSHVYWYRQLPEEGLKFMVYLQKENIIDESGMPKERFSAEFPKEGPSILRIQQVVRGDSAAYFCASSPLSEQFFGPGTRLTVL.

Concerning this clone: The junction departs from germline at one end; a sequencing error may be responsible. CDR3: CASRTGILNTEAFF. In DNA, the CDR3 is TGTGCCAGCAGGACAGGGATTTTAAACACCGAAGCTTTCTTT. The chain combines TRBV6-5 with TRBJ1-1; 7 nucleotides agree with TRBD1. Germline CDR1 reads MNHEY; CDR2 reads SVGAGI. The CDR3 contains 14 residues.

V and J are TRBV6-5 and TRBJ1-2; 10 bases match TRBD1. This CDR3 is built from 16 residues. V trimming: 2 bases; J trimming: 6 bases; junction bases outside the gene matches: 9. Germline V gives CDR1 MNHEY, CDR2 SVGAGI. The CDR3 is CASSYKRTGGFHGYTF. DNA for the CDR3: TGTGCCAGCAGTTACAAACGGACAGGGGGATTTCATGGCTACACCTTC.

CDR3 loop: CASSLVRRNTEAFF. Written as DNA, the CDR3 is TGTGCCAGCAGCTTAGTTCGCAGGAACACTGAAGCTTTCTTT. J is TRBJ1-1 and V is TRBV7-2; D gene uncertain. The CDR3 covers 14 residues. CDR1 and CDR2 from the germline V gene are SGHTA and FQGNSA. The germline V and J ends were trimmed by 1 base and 1 base, with 7 bases remaining between them.

The chain combines TRBV9 with TRBJ2-1; 7 bases match TRBD2. In germline, CDR1 is SGDLS, CDR2 YYNGEE. The CDR3 is made up of 16 amino acids. The V gene end was trimmed by 3 bases and the J gene end by 0 bases; junction bases not matched to a gene: 6. Here the CDR3 reads CASSDLAGASYNEQFF. The CDR3 DNA sequence: TGTGCCAGCAGCGATTTAGCGGGCGCCTCCTACAATGAGCAGTTCTTC.

The chain carries TRBV6-1 and TRBJ1-6, with no clear D. CDR3 size: 13 residues. Germline lookup yields CDR1 MNHNS and CDR2 SASEGT. V shed 2 bases and J shed 8 bases, with 7 bases lying between them. CDR3 DNA sequence: TGTGCCAGCAGTGAACGCACGGATTCACCCCTCCACTTT. This gives the protein CASSERTDSPLHF.

This sequence joins TRBV30 and TRBJ2-3; 12 bases map to TRBD2. Trimming at V came to 0 bases and at J to 4 bases, leaving 8 bases not matched to a gene. In germline, CDR1 is GTSNPN, CDR2 SVGIG (reference sequence). This CDR3 spans 17 amino acids. The CDR3 sequence is CAWSVSRTSGTPDTQYF. Here the CDR3 DNA reads TGTGCCTGGAGTGTATCCCGGACTAGCGGGACCCCAGATACGCAGTATTTT.

The V call is TRBV27, the J call TRBJ2-1; TRBD2 matches 7 bases. The J segment lost 7 bases and the V segment lost 10 bases, leaving 7 bases of the junction unmatched. This CDR3 is 12 amino acids long. Per germline, CDR1 MNHEY and CDR2 SMNVEV (reference sequence). CDR3 bases: TGTGCCACCACCAGCGGGATGAATGAGCAGTTCTTC. It specifies CATTSGMNEQFF.

The chain uses TRBV6-5 and TRBJ1-2, with 10 bases that match TRBD1. The junction had 7 bases not matched to a gene; V was cut back by 4 bases and J by 2 bases. CDR1 is MNHEY, CDR2 SVGAGI, per germline. This CDR3 spans 16 amino acids. CDR3: CASSSDRGRPNYGYTF. CDR3 DNA: TGTGCCAGCAGTTCCGACAGGGGGCGGCCCAACTATGGCTACACCTTC.

This clone is a singleton in its sample. The chain joins TRBV7-9 to TRBJ2-1; D remains unclear. The germline V gene encodes CDR1 SEHNR and CDR2 FQNEAQ (reference sequence). V was cut by 1 base and J by 2 bases, with 9 bases left in between. The CDR3 length is 15 residues. Here the CDR3 reads CASSLVEAPYNEQFF. The CDR3 region has the DNA TGTGCCAGCAGCTTAGTCGAGGCCCCCTACAATGAGCAGTTCTTC. The full variable domain, completed using reference TRBV7-9 and TRBJ2-1, is DTGVSQNPRHKITKRGQNVTFRCDPISEHNRLYWYRQTLGQGPEFLTYFQNEAQLEKSRLLSDRFSAERPKGSFSTLEIQRTEQGDSAMYLCASSLVEAPYNEQFFGPGTRLTVL.

This chain connects TRBV2 to TRBJ1-1; D remains unclear. Looked up from germline, CDR1 is SNHLY and CDR2 is FYNNEI. The CDR3 length is 13 residues. V shed 8 bases and J shed 2 bases, with 12 bases lying between them. The CDR3 sequence: CASEIQVNTEAFF. CDR3 bases: TGTGCCAGCGAAATCCAGGTTAACACTGAAGCTTTCTTT.

This chain uses TRBV2 with TRBJ1-5, with 9 bases matching TRBD1. V was clipped by 7 bases and J by 0 bases; unmatched bases: 4. Germline CDR1 and CDR2: SNHLY and FYNNEI. CDR3 length: 15 amino acids. DNA for the CDR3: TGTGCCAGCAAAGGACAGGGGCATAGCAATCAGCCCCAGCATTTT. Protein: CASKGQGHSNQPQHF.

The chain carries TRBV5-1 and TRBJ2-3; no clear D gene. V lost 2 bases, J lost 5 bases, and 3 bases lay in between. Germline assignment: CDR1 SGHRS and CDR2 YFSETQ. There are 11 residues in the CDR3. CDR3 in DNA: TGCGCCAGCAGCTTCGGAGATACGCAGTATTTT. Protein: CASSFGDTQYF.